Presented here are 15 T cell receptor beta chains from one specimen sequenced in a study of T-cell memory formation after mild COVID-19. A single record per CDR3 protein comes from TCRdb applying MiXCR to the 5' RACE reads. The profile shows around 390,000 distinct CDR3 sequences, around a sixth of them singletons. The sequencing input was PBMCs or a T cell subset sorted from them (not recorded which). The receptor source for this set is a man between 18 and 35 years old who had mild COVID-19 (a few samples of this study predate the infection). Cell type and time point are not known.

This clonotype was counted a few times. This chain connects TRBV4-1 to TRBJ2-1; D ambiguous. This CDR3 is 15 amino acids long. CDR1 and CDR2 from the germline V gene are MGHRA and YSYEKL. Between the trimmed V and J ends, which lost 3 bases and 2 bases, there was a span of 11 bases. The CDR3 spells CASSQSSYTYNEQFF. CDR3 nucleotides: TGCGCCAGCAGCCAGAGTTCTTATACCTACAATGAGCAGTTCTTC.

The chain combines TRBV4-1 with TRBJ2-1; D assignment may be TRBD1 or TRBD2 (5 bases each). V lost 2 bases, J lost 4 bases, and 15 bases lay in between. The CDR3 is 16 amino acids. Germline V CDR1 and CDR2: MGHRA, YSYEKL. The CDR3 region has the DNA TGCGCCAGCAGCCAATCCGGGACCGCGGCTTACAATGAGCAGTTCTTC. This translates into CASSQSGTAAYNEQFF.

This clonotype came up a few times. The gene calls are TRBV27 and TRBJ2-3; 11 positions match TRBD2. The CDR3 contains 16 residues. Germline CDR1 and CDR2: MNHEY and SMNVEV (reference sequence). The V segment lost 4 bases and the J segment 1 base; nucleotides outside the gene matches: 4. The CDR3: CASSSETSGGTDTQYF. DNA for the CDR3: TGTGCCAGCAGTTCGGAGACTAGCGGGGGCACAGATACGCAGTATTTT.

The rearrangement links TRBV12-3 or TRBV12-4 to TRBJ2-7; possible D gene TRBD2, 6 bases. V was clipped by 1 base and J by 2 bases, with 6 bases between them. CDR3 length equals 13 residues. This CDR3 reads CASSLGTTYEQYF. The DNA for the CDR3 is TGTGCCAGCAGTTTAGGGACTACCTACGAGCAGTACTTC.

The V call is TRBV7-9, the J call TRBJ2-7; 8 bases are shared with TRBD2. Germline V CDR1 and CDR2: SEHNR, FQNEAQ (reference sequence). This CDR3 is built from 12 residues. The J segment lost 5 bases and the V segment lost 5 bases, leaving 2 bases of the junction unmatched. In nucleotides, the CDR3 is TGTGCCAGCAGCAGCGGGGGTGACGAGCAGTACTTC. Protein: CASSSGGDEQYF.

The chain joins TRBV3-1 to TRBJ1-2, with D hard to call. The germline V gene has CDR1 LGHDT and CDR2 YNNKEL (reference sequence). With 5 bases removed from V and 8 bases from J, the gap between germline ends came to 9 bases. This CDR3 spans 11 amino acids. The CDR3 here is CASSYGGGYTF. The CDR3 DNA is TGTGCCAGCAGCTACGGCGGAGGCTACACCTTC.

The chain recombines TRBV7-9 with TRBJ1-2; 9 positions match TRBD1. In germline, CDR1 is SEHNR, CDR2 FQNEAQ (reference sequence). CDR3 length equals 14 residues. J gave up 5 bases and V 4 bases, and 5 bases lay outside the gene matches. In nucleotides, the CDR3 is TGTGCCAGCAGCTCCAGGACAGGGGATTATGGCTACACCTTC. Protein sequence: CASSSRTGDYGYTF.

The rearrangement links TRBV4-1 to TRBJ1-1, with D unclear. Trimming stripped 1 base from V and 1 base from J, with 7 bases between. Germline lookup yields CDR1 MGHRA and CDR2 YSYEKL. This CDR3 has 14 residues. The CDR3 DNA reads TGCGCCAGCAGCCAAGGAGACGGGAACACTGAAGCTTTCTTT. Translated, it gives CASSQGDGNTEAFF.

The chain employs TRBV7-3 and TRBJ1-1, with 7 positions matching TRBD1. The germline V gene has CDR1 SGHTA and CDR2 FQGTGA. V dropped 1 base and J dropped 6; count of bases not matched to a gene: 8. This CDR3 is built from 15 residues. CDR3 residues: CASSLKRGQAAEAFF. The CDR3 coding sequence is TGTGCCAGCAGCTTAAAAAGGGGGCAGGCGGCTGAAGCTTTCTTT. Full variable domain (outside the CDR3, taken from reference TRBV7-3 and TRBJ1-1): GAGVSQTPSNKVTEKGKYVELRCDPISGHTALYWYRQSLGQGPEFLIYFQGTGAADDSGLPNDRFFAVRPEGSVSTLKIQRTERGDSAVYLCASSLKRGQAAEAFFGQGTRLTVV.

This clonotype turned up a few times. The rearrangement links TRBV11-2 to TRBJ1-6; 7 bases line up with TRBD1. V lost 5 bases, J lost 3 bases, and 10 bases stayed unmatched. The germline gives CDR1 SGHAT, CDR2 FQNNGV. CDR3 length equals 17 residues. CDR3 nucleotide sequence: TGTGCCAGCAGCCCCCTGACAGGGAATAACTATAATTCACCCCTCCACTTT. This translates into CASSPLTGNNYNSPLHF. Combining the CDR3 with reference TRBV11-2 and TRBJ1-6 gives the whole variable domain EAGVAQSPRYKIIEKRQSVAFWCNPISGHATLYWYQQILGQGPKLLIQFQNNGVVDDSQLPKDRFSAERLKGVDSTLKIQPAKLEDSAVYLCASSPLTGNNYNSPLHFGNGTRLTVT.

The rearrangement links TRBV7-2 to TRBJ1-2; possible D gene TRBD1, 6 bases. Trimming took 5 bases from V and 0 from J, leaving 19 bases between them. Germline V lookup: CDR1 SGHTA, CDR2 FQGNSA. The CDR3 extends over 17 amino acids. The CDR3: CASSPGAGEVANYGYTF. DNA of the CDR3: TGTGCCAGCAGCCCGGGGGCTGGGGAGGTGGCTAACTATGGCTACACCTTC. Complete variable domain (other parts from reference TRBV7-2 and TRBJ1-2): GAGVSQSPSNKVTEKGKDVELRCDPISGHTALYWYRQSLGQGLEFLIYFQGNSAPDKSGLPSDRFSAERTGGSVSTLTIQRTQQEDSAVYLCASSPGAGEVANYGYTFGSGTRLTVV.

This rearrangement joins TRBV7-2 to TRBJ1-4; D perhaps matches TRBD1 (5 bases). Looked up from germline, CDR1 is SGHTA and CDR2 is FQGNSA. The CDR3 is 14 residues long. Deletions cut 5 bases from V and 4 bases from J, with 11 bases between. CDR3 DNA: TGTGCCAGCAGCCCTCGACAGATTAATGAAAAACTGTTTTTT. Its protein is CASSPRQINEKLFF.

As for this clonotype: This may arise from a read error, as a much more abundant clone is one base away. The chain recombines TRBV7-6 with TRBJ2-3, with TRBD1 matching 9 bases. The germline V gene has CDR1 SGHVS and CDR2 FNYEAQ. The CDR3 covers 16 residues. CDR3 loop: CASRLGTGRFTDTQYF. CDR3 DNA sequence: TGTGCCAGCAGATTAGGGACAGGGCGGTTTACAGATACGCAGTATTTT.

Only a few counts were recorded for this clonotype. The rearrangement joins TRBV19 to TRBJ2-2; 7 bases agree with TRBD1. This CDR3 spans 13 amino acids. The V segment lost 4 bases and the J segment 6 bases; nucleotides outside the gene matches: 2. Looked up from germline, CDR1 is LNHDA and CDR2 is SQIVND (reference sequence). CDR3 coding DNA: TGTGCCAGTAGTACTGGGACAGCCGGGGAGCTGTTTTTT. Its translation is CASSTGTAGELFF.

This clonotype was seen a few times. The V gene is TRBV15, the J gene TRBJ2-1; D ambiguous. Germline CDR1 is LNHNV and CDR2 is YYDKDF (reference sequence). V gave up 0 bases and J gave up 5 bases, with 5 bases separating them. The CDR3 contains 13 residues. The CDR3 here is CATSREVDNEQFF. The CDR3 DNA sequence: TGTGCCACCAGCAGAGAGGTGGACAATGAGCAGTTCTTC.